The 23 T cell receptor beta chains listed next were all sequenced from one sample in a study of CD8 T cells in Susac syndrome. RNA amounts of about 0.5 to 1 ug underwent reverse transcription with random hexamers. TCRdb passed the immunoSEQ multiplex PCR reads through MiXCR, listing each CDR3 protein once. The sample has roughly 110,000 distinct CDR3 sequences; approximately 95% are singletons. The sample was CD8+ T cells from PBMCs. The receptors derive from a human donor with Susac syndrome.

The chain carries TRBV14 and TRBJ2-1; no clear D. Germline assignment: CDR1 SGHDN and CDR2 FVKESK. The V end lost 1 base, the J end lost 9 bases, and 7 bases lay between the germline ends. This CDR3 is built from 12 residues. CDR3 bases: TGTGCCAGCAGCCAAGTTCAGTTTGAGCAGTTCTTC. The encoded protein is CASSQVQFEQFF.

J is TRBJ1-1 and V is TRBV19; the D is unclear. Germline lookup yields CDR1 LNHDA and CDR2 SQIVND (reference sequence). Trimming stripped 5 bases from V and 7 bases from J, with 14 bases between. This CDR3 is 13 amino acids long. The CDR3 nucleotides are TGTGCCAGTAGTCTTACGACCGGCCGTGAAGCTTTCTTT. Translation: CASSLTTGREAFF.

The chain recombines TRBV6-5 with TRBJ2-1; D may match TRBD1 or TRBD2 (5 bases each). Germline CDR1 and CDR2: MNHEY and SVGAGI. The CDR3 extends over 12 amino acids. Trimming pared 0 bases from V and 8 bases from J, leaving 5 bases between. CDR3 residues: CASSYSGDEQFF. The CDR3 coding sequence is TGTGCCAGCAGTTACTCGGGGGATGAGCAGTTCTTC.

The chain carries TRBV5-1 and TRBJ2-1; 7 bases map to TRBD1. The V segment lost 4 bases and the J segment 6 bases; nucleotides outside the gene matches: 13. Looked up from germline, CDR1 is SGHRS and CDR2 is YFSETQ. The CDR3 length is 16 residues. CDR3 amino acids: CASSRLGQGDFNEQFF. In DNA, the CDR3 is TGCGCCAGCAGCCGCCTCGGCCAGGGGGATTTCAATGAGCAGTTCTTC.

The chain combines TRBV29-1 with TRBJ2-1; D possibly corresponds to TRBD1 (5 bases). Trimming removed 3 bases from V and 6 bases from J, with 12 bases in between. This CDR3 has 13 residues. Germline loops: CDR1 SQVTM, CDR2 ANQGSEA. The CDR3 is CSVDRALGNEQFF. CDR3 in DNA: TGCAGCGTTGACAGGGCCCTAGGCAATGAGCAGTTCTTC.

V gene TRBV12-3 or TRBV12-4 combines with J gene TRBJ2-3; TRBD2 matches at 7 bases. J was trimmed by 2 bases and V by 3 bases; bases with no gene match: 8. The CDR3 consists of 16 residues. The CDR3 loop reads CASSFWGGLATDTQYF. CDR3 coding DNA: TGTGCCAGCAGTTTTTGGGGGGGTCTGGCCACAGATACGCAGTATTTT.

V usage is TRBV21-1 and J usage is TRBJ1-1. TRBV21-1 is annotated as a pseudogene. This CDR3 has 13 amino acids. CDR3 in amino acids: CASSKRQFTEAFF. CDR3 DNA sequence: TGTGCCAGCAGCAAGCGGCAGTTCACTGAAGCTTTCTTT.

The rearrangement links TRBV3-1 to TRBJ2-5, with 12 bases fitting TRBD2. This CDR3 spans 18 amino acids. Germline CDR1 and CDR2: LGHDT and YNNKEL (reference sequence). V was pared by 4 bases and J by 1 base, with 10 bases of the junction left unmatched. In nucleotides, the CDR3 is TGTGCCAGCAGCCCCACTAGCGGGGGGCCCGCGGGCCAAGAGACCCAGTACTTC. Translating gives CASSPTSGGPAGQETQYF.

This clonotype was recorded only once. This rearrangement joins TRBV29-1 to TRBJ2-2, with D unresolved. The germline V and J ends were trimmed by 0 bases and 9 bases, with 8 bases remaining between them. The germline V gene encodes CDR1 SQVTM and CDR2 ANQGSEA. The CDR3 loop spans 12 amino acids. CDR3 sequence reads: CSVEEGPRELFF. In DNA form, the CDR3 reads TGCAGCGTTGAAGAGGGTCCCCGGGAGCTGTTTTTT.

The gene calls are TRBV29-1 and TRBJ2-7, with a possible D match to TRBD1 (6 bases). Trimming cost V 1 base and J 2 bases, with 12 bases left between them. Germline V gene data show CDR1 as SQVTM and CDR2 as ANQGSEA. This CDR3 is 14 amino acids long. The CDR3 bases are TGCAGCGTTGAAGTACCGGGACAAACCTACGAGCAGTACTTC. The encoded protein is CSVEVPGQTYEQYF.

The CDR3 DNA is TGTGCCAGCAGTTCCGGGTCGGTTAGCGAGCAGTACTTC. It translates to CASSSGSVSEQYF. The chain has TRBV13 and TRBJ2-7, with D hard to call. Germline lookup yields CDR1 PRHDT and CDR2 FYEKMQ (reference sequence). The CDR3 length is 13 residues. V lost 6 bases to trimming and J lost 6 bases, with 15 bases between them.

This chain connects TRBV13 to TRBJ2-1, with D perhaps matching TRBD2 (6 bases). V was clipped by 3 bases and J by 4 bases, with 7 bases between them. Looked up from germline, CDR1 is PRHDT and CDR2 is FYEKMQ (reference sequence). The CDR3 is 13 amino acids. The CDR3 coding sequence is TGTGCCAGCAGCTTTGCGGGGTACAATGAGCAGTTCTTC. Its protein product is CASSFAGYNEQFF.

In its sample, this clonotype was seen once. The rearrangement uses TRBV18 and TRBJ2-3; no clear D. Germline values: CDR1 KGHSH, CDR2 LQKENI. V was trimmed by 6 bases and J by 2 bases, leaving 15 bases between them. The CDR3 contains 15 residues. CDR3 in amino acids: CASSTRGLVTDTQYF. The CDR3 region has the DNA TGTGCCAGCTCGACACGTGGGCTAGTCACAGATACGCAGTATTTT. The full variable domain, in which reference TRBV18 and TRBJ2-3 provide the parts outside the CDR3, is NAGVMQNPRHLVRRRGQEARLRCSPMKGHSHVYWYRQLPEEGLKFMVYLQKENIIDESGMPKERFSAEFPKEGPSILRIQQVVRGDSAAYFCASSTRGLVTDTQYFGPGTRLTVL.

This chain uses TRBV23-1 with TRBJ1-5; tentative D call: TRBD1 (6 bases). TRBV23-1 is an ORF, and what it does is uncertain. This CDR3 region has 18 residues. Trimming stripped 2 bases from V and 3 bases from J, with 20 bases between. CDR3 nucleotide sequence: TGCGCCAGCAGTCAAAGCGGGACATCAGCCCTACTCAATCAGCCCCAGCATTTT. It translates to CASSQSGTSALLNQPQHF.

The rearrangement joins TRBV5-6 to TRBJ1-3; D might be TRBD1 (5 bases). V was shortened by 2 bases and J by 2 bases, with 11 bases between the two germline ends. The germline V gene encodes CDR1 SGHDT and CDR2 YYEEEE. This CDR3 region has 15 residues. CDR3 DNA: TGTGCCAGCAGCTTCGGCCAGGGCCCTGGAAACACCATATATTTT. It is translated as CASSFGQGPGNTIYF.

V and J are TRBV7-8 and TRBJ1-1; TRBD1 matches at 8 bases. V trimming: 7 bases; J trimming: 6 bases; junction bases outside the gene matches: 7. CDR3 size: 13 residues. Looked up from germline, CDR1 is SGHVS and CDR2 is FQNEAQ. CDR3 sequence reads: CASTETGASEAFF. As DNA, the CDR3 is TGTGCCAGCACCGAGACAGGGGCTTCTGAAGCTTTCTTT.

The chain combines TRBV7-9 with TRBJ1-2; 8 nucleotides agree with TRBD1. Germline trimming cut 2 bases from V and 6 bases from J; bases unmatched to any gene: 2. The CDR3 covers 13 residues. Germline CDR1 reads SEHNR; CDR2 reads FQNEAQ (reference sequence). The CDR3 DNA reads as TGTGCCAGCAGCTTAAACAGGGGGGATGGCTACACCTTC. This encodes CASSLNRGDGYTF. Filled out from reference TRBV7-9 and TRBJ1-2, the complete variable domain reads DTGVSQNPRHKITKRGQNVTFRCDPISEHNRLYWYRQTLGQGPEFLTYFQNEAQLEKSRLLSDRFSAERPKGSFSTLEIQRTEQGDSAMYLCASSLNRGDGYTFGSGTRLTVV.

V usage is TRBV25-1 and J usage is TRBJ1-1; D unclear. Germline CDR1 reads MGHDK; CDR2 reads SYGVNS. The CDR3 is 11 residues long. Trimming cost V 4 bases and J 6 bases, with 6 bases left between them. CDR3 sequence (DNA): TGTGCCAGCAGTGTCCTGTCTGAAGCTTTCTTT. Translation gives CASSVLSEAFF.

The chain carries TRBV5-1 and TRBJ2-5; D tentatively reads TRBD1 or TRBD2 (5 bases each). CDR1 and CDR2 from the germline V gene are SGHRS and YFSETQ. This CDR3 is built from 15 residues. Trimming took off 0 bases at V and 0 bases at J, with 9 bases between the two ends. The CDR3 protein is CASSLGGGDQETQYF. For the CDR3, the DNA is TGCGCCAGCAGCTTGGGTGGGGGAGACCAAGAGACCCAGTACTTC.

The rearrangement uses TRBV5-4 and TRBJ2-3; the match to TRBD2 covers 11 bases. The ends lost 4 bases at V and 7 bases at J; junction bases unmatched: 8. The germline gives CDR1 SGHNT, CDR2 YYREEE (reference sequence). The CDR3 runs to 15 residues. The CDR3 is CASSPLAGGPNTQYF. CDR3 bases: TGTGCCAGCAGCCCCCTAGCGGGGGGTCCAAATACGCAGTATTTT.

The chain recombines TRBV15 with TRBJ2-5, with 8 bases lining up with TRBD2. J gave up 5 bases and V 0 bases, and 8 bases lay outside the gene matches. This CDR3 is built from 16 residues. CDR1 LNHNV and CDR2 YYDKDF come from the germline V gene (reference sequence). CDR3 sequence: CATSRELAVRGETQYF. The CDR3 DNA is TGTGCCACCAGCAGAGAACTAGCGGTCCGGGGGGAGACCCAGTACTTC.

In DNA form, the CDR3 reads TGTGCCAGCAGTGGCGCCGGGACAGGCTATGGCTACACCTTC. Its translation is CASSGAGTGYGYTF. The V and J genes are TRBV27 and TRBJ1-2, with TRBD1 identical over 8 bases. Germline-derived CDR1 and CDR2 are MNHEY and SMNVEV (reference sequence). This CDR3 region has 14 residues. V lost 5 bases to trimming and J lost 4 bases; unmatched junction nucleotides: 6.

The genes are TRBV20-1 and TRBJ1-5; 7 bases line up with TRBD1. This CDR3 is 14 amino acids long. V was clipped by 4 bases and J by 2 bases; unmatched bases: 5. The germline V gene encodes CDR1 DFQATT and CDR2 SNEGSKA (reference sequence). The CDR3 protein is CSAKDRTGNQPQHF. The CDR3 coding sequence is TGCAGTGCTAAGGACAGGACGGGCAATCAGCCCCAGCATTTT.